This T cell receptor beta chain was retrieved from a study of metastatic and nonmetastatic thyroid tumors. Across the whole study: Repertoires from malignant and benign thyroid patients were compared across blood and tumor or nodule tissue. Notes on the study in general: It was reported that TCR beta diversity was significantly higher in malignant thyroid tumors than benign nodules, in blood and tumor.

This clone was counted many times. As yet, its antigen is unknown. As handled by the study authors: A classifier of distant metastasis in papillary thyroid cancer was built from CDR3 differences (across clinicopathological groups). Using MiXCR, TCRdb re-called clones from the PCR reads. These V and J calls derive from TCRdb rather than the authors' analysis. The data contain about 30,000 clones, 25% of them singletons. The germline V gene has CDR1 MDHEN and CDR2 SYDVKM. Trimming pared 5 bases from V and 4 bases from J, leaving 3 bases between. The CDR3 extends over 12 amino acids. Patients had received no treatment of any kind before thyroid surgery.

The source is a female donor with papillary thyroid cancer or a benign thyroid nodule (not recorded which). Some clones in this sample may be carry-over from other donors' samples. The chain employs TRBV28 and TRBJ2-6; D unclear. Material for sequencing was blood. CDR3 bases: TGTGCCAGCAGTAGGGGGGCCAACGTCCTGACTTTC. It specifies CASSRGANVLTF.